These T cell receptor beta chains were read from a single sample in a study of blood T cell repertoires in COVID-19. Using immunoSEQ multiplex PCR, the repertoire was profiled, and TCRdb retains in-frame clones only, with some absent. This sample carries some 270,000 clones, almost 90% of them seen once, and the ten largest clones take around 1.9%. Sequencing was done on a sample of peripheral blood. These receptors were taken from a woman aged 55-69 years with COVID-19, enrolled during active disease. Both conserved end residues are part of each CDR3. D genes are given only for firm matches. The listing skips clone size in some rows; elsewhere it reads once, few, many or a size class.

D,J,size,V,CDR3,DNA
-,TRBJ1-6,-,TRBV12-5,CASGLVTLGGRQDSPLHF,TGTGCTAGTGGTTTGGTAACCTTGGGGGGGCGGCAGGATTCACCCCTCCACTTT
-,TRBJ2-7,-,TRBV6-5,CASSSGTYYEQYF,TGTGCCAGCAGTTCCGGGACTTACTACGAGCAGTACTTC
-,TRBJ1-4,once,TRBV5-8,CASSLGPRQAGATNEKLFF,TGTGCCAGCAGCTTGGGTCCGCGGCAGGCAGGGGCAACTAATGAAAAACTGTTTTTT
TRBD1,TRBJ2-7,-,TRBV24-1,CATSDAPRDRAYEQYF,TGTGCCACCAGTGATGCCCCCCGGGACAGGGCCTACGAGCAGTACTTC
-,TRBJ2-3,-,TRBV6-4,CASSENSQDTQYF,TGTGCCAGCAGTGAAAACTCTCAAGATACGCAGTATTTT
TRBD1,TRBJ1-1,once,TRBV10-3,CAISGGQGYTEAFF,TGTGCCATCAGTGGGGGACAGGGATACACTGAAGCTTTCTTT
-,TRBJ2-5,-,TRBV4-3,CASSRTGFGQETQYF,TGCGCCAGCAGCCGCACAGGTTTTGGGCAAGAGACCCAGTACTTC
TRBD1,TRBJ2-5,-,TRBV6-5,CASSYSLGQGRETQYF,TGTGCCAGCAGTTACTCTCTTGGACAGGGCCGGGAGACCCAGTACTTC
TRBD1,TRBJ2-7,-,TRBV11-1,CASSSPRDREDEQYF,TGTGCCAGCAGCTCACCCCGGGACAGGGAGGACGAGCAGTACTTC
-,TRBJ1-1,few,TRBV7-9,CASILTGDTEAFF,TGTGCCAGCATCTTGACAGGAGATACTGAAGCTTTCTTT
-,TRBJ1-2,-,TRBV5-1,CASSLDGQTGYGYTF,TGCGCCAGCAGCTTGGACGGCCAAACAGGCTATGGCTACACCTTC
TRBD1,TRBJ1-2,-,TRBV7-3,CASSAAGGSSYTF,TGTGCCAGCAGCGCCGCAGGGGGCTCGAGCTACACCTTC
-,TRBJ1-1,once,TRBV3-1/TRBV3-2,CASSQVQGSWAFF,TGTGCCAGCAGCCAAGTTCAGGGGAGTTGGGCTTTCTTT
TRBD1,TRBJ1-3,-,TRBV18,CASSQGTGRISGNTIYF,TGTGCCAGCTCACAAGGGACAGGGCGGATCTCTGGAAACACCATATATTTT
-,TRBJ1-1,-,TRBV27,CASSLGGRRNTEAFF,TGTGCCAGCAGTTTAGGGGGCCGGAGGAACACTGAAGCTTTCTTT
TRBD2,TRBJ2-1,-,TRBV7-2,CASSLATSFNEQFF,TGTGCCAGCAGCTTAGCGACTAGCTTCAATGAGCAGTTCTTC
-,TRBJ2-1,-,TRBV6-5,CASRVRQGNYNEQFF,TGTGCCAGCAGGGTTAGGCAGGGGAACTACAATGAGCAGTTCTTC
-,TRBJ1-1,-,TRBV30,CISQGRTEAFF,TGTATTTCACAGGGTCGCACTGAAGCTTTCTTT
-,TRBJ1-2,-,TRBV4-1,CASSQEPVSNYGYTF,TGCGCCAGCAGCCAAGAACCAGTTTCCAACTATGGCTACACCTTC
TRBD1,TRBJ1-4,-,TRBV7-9,CASSYDRVSEKLFF,TGTGCCAGCAGCTACGACAGGGTCAGTGAAAAACTGTTTTTT
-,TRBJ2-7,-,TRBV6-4,CASSDWATPYEQYF,TGTGCCAGCAGTGATTGGGCCACCCCGTACGAGCAGTACTTC
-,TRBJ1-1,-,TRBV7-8,CASTIRGLNTEAFF,TGTGCCAGCACCATTAGGGGTTTGAACACTGAAGCTTTCTTT
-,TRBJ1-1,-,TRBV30,CAWSISGRTEAFF,TGTGCCTGGAGTATTTCAGGGCGGACTGAAGCTTTCTTT
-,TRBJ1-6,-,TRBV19,CASSTTGKSPLHF,TGTGCCAGTAGTACTACAGGGAAGTCACCCCTCCACTTT
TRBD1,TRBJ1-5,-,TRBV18,CASSPGQGRTHQPQHF,TGTGCCAGCTCACCCGGACAGGGCCGAACCCATCAGCCCCAGCATTTT
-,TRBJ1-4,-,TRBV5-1,CASSSGGEEKLFF,TGCGCCAGCAGCTCGGGAGGGGAAGAAAAACTGTTTTTT
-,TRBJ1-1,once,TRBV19,CASTTTTGGYRSTEAFF,TGTGCCAGTACAACGACGACAGGCGGTTATAGGAGCACTGAAGCTTTCTTT
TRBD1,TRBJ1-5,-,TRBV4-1,CASSQATGTGDQPQHF,TGCGCCAGCAGCCAAGCTACCGGGACAGGGGACCAGCCCCAGCATTTT
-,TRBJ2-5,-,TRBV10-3,CAISSGQETQYF,TGTGCCATCTCAAGCGGCCAAGAGACCCAGTACTTC
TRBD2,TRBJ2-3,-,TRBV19,CASSTLPRGDTDTQYF,TGTGCCAGTAGTACCCTCCCACGGGGGGACACAGATACGCAGTATTTT
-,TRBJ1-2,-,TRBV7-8,CASSFDMQYGYTF,TGTGCCAGCAGCTTCGACATGCAATACGGCTACACCTTC
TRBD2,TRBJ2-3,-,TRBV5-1,CASSPNGGLASTDTQYF,TGCGCCAGCAGCCCAAACGGGGGACTAGCGAGCACAGATACGCAGTATTTT
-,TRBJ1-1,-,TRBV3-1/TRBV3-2,CASSQVVGGRTEAFF,TGTGCCAGCAGCCAAGTAGTAGGTGGGCGCACTGAAGCTTTCTTT
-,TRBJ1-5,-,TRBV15,CATSTQDYSNQPQHF,TGTGCCACCAGCACTCAGGATTATAGCAATCAGCCCCAGCATTTT
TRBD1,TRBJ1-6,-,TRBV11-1,CASSSGQGGSPLHF,TGTGCCAGCAGCAGCGGACAGGGAGGTTCACCCCTCCACTTT
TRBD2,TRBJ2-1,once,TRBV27,CASSFVGGGYNEQFF,TGTGCCAGCAGTTTCGTGGGGGGAGGGTACAATGAGCAGTTCTTC
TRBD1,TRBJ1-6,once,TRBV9,CASSVGTGDNSPLHF,TGTGCCAGCAGCGTTGGGACAGGGGATAATTCACCCCTCCACTTT
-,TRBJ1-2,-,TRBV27,CASSFSSNYGYTF,TGTGCCAGCAGTTTCTCCAGTAACTATGGCTACACCTTC
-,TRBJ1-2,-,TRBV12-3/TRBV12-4,CASSPYSYGYTF,TGTGCCAGCAGCCCTTACAGCTATGGCTACACCTTC
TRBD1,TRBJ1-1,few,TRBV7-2,CASSFYPPGTGGKGAFF,TGTGCCAGCAGCTTTTATCCCCCAGGGACAGGGGGAAAGGGAGCTTTCTTT
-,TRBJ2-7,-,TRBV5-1,CASSLRVSSYEQYF,TGCGCCAGCAGCTTGCGGGTGTCCTCCTACGAGCAGTACTTC
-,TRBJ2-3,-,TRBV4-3,CASSQEVRDTQYF,TGCGCCAGCAGCCAAGAAGTGCGCGATACGCAGTATTTT
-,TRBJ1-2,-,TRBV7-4,CASSSVWDTQWGGYTF,TGTGCCAGCAGCTCAGTCTGGGACACCCAGTGGGGTGGCTACACCTTC
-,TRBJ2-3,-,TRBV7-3,CASSPKTNTDTQYF,TGTGCCAGCAGCCCAAAGACAAACACAGATACGCAGTATTTT
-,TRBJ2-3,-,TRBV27,CASSPRFIGTDTQYF,TGTGCCAGCAGTCCCAGGTTTATCGGCACAGATACGCAGTATTTT
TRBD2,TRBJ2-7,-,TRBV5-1,CASSRTSGGLVEQYF,TGCGCCAGCAGCCGGACTAGCGGGGGGTTAGTCGAGCAGTACTTC
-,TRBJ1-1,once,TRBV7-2,CASSLALGEQLNTEAFF,TGTGCCAGCAGCTTAGCCCTAGGGGAACAGTTGAACACTGAAGCTTTCTTT
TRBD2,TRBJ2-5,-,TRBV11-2,CASSFLTSLETQYF,TGTGCCAGCAGCTTCTTGACTAGCCTAGAGACCCAGTACTTC
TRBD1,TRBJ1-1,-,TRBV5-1,CASSLGRNRGPNTEAFF,TGCGCCAGCAGCTTGGGCCGAAACAGGGGCCCAAACACTGAAGCTTTCTTT
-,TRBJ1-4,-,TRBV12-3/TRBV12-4,CASSILSDEKLFF,TGTGCCAGCAGTATCCTATCCGATGAAAAACTGTTTTTT
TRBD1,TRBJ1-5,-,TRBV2,CASSGGVSGQNQPQHF,TGTGCCAGCAGTGGGGGGGTTTCGGGACAGAATCAGCCCCAGCATTTT